The 6 T cell receptor beta chains in this list originate from one sample, sequenced in a study of T cells in Graves' hyperthyroidism and ophthalmopathy. RNA transcripts were the template for amplifying TCR beta CDR3 regions. Researchers ran a first-round RT-PCR on the TCR CDR3 using the HTBI primer set. Via MiXCR, TCRdb re-called the multiplex PCR reads, giving one row per CDR3 protein. The top ten clones hold roughly 33% of a sample with more than 350,000 distinct CDR3 sequences, around 14% of them seen once. The sample comprised blood. Receptor source: a woman younger than 45 with Graves' hyperthyroidism.

V is TRBV6-1 and J is TRBJ2-1; TRBD2 matches at 8 bases. Per germline, CDR1 MNHNS and CDR2 SASEGT. The CDR3 has 14 amino acids. J gave up 7 bases and V 5 bases, and 7 bases lay outside the gene matches. The CDR3 coding sequence is TGTGCCAGCAGTTTAACTAGCGGTGGTAATGAGCAGTTCTTC. This codes for CASSLTSGGNEQFF.

At least ten counts were recorded for this clonotype. The V call is TRBV11-1, the J call TRBJ2-2; TRBD2 might be the D (6 bases). V was pared by 0 bases and J by 4 bases, with 9 bases between. Germline assignment: CDR1 SGHAT and CDR2 FQDESV (reference sequence). The CDR3 length is 15 residues. CDR3 nucleotides: TGTGCCAGCAGCTTAGCGGAGGGTGGCACCGGGGAGCTGTTTTTT. Encoded protein: CASSLAEGGTGELFF.

The CDR3 here is CASRNLRDRDNSPLHF. The CDR3, as DNA: TGTGCCAGCAGAAATCTACGGGACAGGGATAATTCACCCCTCCACTTT. This rearrangement joins TRBV28 to TRBJ1-6, with 9 bases aligning to TRBD1. Germline lookup yields CDR1 MDHEN and CDR2 SYDVKM. This CDR3 contains 16 residues. The J segment lost 5 bases and the V segment lost 6 bases, leaving 8 bases of the junction unmatched.

This clonotype turned up a few times. This chain links TRBV3-1 with TRBJ1-4; no definite D call. There are 15 residues in the CDR3. The V end was cut by 1 base, the J end by 8 bases, with 14 bases between. Germline CDR1 reads LGHDT; CDR2 reads YNNKEL (reference sequence). CDR3 amino acids: CASSQVAGILEKLFF. In DNA, the CDR3 is TGTGCCAGCAGCCAAGTTGCGGGTATTCTAGAAAAACTGTTTTTT.

The gene calls are TRBV14 and TRBJ2-1, with TRBD2 matching over 16 bases. Germline V gives CDR1 SGHDN, CDR2 FVKESK. This CDR3 spans 20 amino acids. The V gene end was trimmed by 0 bases and the J gene end by 2 bases; junction bases not matched to a gene: 7. In DNA, the CDR3 is TGTGCCAGCAGCCAAGAGAGGTCGGGACTAGCGGGGGGGCCCTACAATGAGCAGTTCTTC. It specifies CASSQERSGLAGGPYNEQFF. The whole variable domain, remainder taken from reference TRBV14 and TRBJ2-1, is EAGVTQFPSHSVIEKGQTVTLRCDPISGHDNLYWYRRVMGKEIKFLLHFVKESKQDESGMPNNRFLAERTGGTYSTLKVQPAELEDSGVYFCASSQERSGLAGGPYNEQFFGPGTRLTVL.

This clonotype was found a few times. The rearrangement uses TRBV19 and TRBJ1-1; 8 nucleotides align to TRBD1. This CDR3 spans 12 amino acids. Germline CDR1 reads LNHDA; CDR2 reads SQIVND (reference sequence). V trimming: 8 bases; J trimming: 8 bases; junction bases outside the gene matches: 7. The CDR3 DNA reads TGTGCCAGTTCTGGACAGGGTGGCGAAGCTTTCTTT. Translating it yields CASSGQGGEAFF. Based on the CDR3 plus reference TRBV19 and TRBJ1-1, the full variable domain is DGGITQSPKYLFRKEGQNVTLSCEQNLNHDAMYWYRQDPGQGLRLIYYSQIVNDFQKGDIAEGYSVSREKKESFPLTVTSAQKNPTAFYLCASSGQGGEAFFGQGTRLTVV.